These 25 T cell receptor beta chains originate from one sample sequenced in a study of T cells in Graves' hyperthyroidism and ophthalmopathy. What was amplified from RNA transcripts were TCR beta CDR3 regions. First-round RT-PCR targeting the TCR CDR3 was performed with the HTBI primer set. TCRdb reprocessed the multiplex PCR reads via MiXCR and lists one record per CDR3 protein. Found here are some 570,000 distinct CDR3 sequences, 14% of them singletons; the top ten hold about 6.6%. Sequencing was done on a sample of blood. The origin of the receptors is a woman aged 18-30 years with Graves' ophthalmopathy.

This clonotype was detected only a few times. CDR3 DNA sequence: TGTGCCAGCAGTTTAGGTACACGAATGCTGGAAAACATTCAGTACTTC. Its translation is CASSLGTRMLENIQYF. This chain links TRBV12-3 or TRBV12-4 with TRBJ2-4; D is uncertain. V was trimmed by 1 base and J by 5 bases, leaving 15 bases between them. There are 16 residues in the CDR3.

The CDR3 DNA is TGTGCCAGCAGTTTACCTGGACTAAACTCCTACAATGAGCAGTTCTTC. As protein: CASSLPGLNSYNEQFF. The chain uses TRBV27 and TRBJ2-1; D perhaps matches TRBD2 (6 bases). This CDR3 comprises 16 residues. Germline CDR1 and CDR2: MNHEY and SMNVEV (reference sequence). V was shortened by 2 bases and J by 0 bases, with 11 bases between the two germline ends.

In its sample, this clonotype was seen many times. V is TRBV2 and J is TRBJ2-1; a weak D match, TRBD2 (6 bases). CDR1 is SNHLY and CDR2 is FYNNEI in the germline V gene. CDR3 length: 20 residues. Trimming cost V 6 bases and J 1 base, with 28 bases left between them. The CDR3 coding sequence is TGTGCCAGCAGCCTCCCCCTCGCGTTTGGGACTCCGCTTTCCTACAATGAGCAGTTCTTC. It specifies CASSLPLAFGTPLSYNEQFF.

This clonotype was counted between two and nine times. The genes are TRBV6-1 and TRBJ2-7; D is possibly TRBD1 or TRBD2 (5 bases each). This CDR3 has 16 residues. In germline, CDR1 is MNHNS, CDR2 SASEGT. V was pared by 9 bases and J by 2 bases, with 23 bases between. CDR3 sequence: CASKEGTTWGPYEQYF. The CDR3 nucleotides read TGTGCCAGTAAAGAAGGGACCACATGGGGTCCCTACGAGCAGTACTTC.

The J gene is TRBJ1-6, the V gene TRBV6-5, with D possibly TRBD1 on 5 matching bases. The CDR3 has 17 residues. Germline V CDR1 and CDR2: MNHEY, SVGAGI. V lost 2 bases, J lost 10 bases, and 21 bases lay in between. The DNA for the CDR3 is TGTGCCAGCAGTTACACGACCGAGGCGGGGGGGGAATCACCCCTCCACTTT. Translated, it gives CASSYTTEAGGESPLHF.

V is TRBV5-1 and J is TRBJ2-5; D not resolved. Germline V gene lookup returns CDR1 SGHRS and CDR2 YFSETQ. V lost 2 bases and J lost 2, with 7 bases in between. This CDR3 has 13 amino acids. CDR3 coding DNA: TGCGCCAGCAGCTTAAACCAACAAGAGACCCAGTACTTC. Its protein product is CASSLNQQETQYF.

The CDR3 nucleotides read TGTGCCAGCAGCTTAGCGTTAGGGGATTCACCCCTCCACTTT. Translated: CASSLALGDSPLHF. The chain employs TRBV7-9 and TRBJ1-6, with D possibly matching TRBD1 (5 bases). The ends were cut back, 0 bases at V and 8 bases at J, with 8 bases in the middle. CDR1 is SEHNR and CDR2 is FQNEAQ in the germline V gene (reference sequence). The CDR3 runs 14 residues.

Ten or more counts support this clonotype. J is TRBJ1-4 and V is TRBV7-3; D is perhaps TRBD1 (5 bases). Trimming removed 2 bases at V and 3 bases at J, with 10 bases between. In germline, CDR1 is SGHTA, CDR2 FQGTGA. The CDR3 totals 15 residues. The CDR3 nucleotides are TGTGCCAGCAGCTTATTGCCGGGACCTAATGAAAAACTGTTTTTT. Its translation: CASSLLPGPNEKLFF.

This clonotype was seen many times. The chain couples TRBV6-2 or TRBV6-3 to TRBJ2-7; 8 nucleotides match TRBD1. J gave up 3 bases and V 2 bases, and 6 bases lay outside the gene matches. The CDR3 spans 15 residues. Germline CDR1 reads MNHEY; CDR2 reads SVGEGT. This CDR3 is CASSYRDRLFYEQYF. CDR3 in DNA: TGTGCCAGCAGTTACCGGGACAGGCTCTTCTACGAGCAGTACTTC.

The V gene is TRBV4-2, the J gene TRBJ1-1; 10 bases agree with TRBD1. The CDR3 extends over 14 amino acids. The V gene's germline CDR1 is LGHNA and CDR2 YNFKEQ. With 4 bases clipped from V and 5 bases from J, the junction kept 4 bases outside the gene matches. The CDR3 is CASSLMDRGTEAFF. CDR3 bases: TGTGCCAGCAGCCTCATGGACAGGGGGACTGAAGCTTTCTTT.

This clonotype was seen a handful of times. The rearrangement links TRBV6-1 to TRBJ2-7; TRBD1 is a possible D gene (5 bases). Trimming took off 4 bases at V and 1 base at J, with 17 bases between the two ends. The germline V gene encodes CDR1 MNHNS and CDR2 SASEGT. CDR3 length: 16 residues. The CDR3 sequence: CASSGGVGQASYEQYF. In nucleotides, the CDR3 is TGTGCCAGCAGTGGGGGCGTGGGGCAGGCTTCCTACGAGCAGTACTTC.

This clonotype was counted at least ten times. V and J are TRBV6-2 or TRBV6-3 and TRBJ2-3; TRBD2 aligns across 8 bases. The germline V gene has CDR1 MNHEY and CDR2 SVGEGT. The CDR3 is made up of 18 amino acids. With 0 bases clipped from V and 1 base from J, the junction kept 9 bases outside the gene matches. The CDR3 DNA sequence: TGTGCCAGCAGTTACTCAGCCTGGGCGGGGGGACGCACAGATACGCAGTATTTT. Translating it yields CASSYSAWAGGRTDTQYF.

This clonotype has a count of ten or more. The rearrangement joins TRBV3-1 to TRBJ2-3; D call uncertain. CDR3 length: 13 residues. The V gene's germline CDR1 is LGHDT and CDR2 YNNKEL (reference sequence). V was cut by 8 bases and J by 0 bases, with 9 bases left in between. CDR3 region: CASGPASTDTQYF. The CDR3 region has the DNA TGTGCCAGCGGGCCCGCGAGCACAGATACGCAGTATTTT.

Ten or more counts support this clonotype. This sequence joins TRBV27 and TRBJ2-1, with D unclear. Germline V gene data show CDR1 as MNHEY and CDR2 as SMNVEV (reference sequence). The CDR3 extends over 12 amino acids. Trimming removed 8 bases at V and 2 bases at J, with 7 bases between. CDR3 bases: TGTGCCAGCTCGAGGACCTACAATGAGCAGTTCTTC. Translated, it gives CASSRTYNEQFF.

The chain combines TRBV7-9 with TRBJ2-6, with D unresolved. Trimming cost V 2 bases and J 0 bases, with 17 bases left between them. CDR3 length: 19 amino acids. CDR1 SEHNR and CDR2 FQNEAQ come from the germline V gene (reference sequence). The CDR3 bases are TGTGCCAGCAGCTTACCTATGCAGCAAAGATACTCTGGGGCCAACGTCCTGACTTTC. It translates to CASSLPMQQRYSGANVLTF. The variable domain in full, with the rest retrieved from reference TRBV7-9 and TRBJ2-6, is DTGVSQNPRHKITKRGQNVTFRCDPISEHNRLYWYRQTLGQGPEFLTYFQNEAQLEKSRLLSDRFSAERPKGSFSTLEIQRTEQGDSAMYLCASSLPMQQRYSGANVLTFGAGSRLTVL.

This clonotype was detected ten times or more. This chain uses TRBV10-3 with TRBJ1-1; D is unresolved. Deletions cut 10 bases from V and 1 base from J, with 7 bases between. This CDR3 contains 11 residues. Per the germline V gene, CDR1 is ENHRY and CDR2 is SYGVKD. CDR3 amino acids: CATLSNTEAFF. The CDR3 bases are TGTGCCACCCTTTCGAACACTGAAGCTTTCTTT.

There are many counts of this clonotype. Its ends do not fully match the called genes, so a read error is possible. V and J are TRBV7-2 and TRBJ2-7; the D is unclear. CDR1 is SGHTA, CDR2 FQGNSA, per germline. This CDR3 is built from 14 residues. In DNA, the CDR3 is TGTGCCAGCAGCTTAGCTACGAACGCCTACGGGCAGTACTTC. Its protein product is CASSLATNAYGQYF.

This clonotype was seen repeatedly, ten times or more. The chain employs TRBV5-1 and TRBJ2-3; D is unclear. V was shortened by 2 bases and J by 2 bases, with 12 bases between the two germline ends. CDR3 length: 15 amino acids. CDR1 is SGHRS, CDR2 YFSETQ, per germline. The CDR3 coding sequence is TGCGCCAGCAGCTTCCGCAGGACGACCACAGATACGCAGTATTTT. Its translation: CASSFRRTTTDTQYF.

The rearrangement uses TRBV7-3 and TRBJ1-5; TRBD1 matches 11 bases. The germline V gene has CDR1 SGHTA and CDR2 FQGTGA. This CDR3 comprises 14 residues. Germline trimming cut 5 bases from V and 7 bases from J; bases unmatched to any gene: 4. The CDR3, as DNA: TGTGCCAGCAGCCTCGGACAGGGGGCGCAGCCCCAGCATTTT. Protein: CASSLGQGAQPQHF.

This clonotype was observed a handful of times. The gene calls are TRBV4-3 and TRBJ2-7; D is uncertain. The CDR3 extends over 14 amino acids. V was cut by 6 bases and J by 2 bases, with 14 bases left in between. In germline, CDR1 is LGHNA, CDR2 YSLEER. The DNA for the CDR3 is TGCGCCAGCAGAATCAGCCCAGGACCCTACGAGCAGTACTTC. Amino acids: CASRISPGPYEQYF.

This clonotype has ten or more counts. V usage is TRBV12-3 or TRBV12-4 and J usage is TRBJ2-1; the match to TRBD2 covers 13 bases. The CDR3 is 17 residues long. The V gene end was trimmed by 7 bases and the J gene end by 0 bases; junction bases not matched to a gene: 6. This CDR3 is CASKNGLAGDSYNEQFF. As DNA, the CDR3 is TGTGCCAGCAAGAACGGACTAGCGGGGGACTCCTACAATGAGCAGTTCTTC.

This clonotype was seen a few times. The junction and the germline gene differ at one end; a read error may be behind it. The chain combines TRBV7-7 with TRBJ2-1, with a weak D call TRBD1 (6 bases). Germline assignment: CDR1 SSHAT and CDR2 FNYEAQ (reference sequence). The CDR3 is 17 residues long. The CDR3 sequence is CASSPFRDMGSYNEQFF. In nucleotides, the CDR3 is TGTGCTAGCAGCCCCTTCCGGGACATGGGGTCCTACAATGAGCAGTTCTTC.

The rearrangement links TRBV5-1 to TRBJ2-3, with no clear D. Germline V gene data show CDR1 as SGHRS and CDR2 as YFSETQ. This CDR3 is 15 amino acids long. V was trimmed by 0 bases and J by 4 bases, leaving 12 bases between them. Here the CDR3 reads CASSLAGKGSDTQYF. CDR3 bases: TGCGCCAGCAGCTTGGCCGGTAAAGGGTCAGATACGCAGTATTTT.

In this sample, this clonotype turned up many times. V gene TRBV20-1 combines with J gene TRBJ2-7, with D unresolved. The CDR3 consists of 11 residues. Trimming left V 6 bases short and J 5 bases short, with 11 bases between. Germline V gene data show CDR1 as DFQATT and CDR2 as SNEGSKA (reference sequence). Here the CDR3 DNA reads TGCAGTGCCAGGCTTAGCCACGAGCAGTACTTC. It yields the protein CSARLSHEQYF.

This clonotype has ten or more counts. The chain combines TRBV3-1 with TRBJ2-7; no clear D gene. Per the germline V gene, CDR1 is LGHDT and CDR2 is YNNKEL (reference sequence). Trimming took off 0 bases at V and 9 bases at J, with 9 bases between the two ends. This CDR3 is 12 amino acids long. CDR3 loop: CASSQDPLAQYF. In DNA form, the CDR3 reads TGTGCCAGCAGCCAAGACCCCCTCGCGCAGTACTTC.